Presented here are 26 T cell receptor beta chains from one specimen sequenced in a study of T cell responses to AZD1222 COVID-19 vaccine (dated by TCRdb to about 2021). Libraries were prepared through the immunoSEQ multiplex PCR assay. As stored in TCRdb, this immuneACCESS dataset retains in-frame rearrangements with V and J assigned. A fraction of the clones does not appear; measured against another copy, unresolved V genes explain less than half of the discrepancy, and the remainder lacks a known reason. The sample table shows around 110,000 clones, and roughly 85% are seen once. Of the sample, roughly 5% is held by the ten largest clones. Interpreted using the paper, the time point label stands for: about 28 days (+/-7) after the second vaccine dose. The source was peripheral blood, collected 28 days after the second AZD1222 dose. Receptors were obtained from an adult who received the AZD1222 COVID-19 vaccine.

CDR3 DNA: TGTGCCAGCAGCGTAGGACAGGGGGCGTACGAGCAGTACTTC. Protein: CASSVGQGAYEQYF. The genes are TRBV9 and TRBJ2-7; TRBD1 aligns across 10 bases. Germline V CDR1 and CDR2: SGDLS, YYNGEE. J lost 4 bases, V lost 0 bases, and 1 base had no gene match. The CDR3 contains 14 residues.

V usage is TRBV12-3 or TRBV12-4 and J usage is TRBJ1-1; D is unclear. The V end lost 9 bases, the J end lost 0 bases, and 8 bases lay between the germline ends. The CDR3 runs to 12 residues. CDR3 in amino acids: CASKWVNTEAFF. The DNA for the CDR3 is TGTGCCAGTAAATGGGTGAACACTGAAGCTTTCTTT.

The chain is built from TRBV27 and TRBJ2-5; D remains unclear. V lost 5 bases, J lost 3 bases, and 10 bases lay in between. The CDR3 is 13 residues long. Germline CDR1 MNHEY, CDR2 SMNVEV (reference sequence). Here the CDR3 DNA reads TGTGCCAGCAGTCGGTTATCAGAAGAGACCCAGTACTTC. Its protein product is CASSRLSEETQYF.

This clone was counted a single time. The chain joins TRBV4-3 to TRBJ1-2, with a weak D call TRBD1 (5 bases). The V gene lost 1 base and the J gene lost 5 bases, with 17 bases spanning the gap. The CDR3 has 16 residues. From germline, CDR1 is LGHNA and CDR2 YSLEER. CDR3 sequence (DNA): TGCGCCAGCAGCCAAGTCTTACTCGGGGCGGGGTATGGCTACACCTTC. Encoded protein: CASSQVLLGAGYGYTF.

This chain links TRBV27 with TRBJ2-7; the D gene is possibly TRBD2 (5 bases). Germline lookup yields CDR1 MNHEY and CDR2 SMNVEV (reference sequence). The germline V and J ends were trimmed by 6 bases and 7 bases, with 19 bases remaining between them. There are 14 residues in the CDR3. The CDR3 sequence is CASRSFTGSGEQYF. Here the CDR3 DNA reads TGTGCCAGCAGATCATTTACGGGATCGGGGGAGCAGTACTTC.

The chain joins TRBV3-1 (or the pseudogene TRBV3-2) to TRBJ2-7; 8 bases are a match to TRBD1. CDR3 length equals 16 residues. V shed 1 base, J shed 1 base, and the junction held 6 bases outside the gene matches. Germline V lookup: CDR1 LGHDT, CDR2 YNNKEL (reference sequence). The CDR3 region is CASSQGWGDRSYEQYF. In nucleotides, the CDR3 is TGTGCCAGCAGCCAAGGGTGGGGGGACAGGTCCTACGAGCAGTACTTC.

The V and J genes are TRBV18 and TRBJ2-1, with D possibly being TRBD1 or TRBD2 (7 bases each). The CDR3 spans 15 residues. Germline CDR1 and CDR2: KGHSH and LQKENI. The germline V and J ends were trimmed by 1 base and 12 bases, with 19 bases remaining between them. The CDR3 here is CASSPQRDSPGGQFF. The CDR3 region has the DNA TGTGCCAGCTCACCACAGCGGGACAGCCCCGGAGGGCAGTTCTTC.

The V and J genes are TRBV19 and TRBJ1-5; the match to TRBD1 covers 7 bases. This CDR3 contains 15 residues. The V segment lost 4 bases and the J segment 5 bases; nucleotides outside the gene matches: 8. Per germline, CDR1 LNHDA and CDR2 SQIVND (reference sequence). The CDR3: CASSTTGATDQPQHF. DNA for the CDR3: TGTGCCAGTAGTACTACAGGGGCGACGGATCAGCCCCAGCATTTT.

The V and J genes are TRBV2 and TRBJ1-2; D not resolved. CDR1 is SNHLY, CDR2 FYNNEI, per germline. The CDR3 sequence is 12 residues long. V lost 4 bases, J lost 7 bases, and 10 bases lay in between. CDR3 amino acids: CASSGWAGGYTF. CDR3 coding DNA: TGTGCCAGCAGTGGGTGGGCCGGTGGCTACACCTTC.

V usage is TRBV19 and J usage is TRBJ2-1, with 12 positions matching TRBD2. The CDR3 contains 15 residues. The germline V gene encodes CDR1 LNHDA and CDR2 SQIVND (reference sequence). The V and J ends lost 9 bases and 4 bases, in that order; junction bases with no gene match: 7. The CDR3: CASAPSGGGYNEQFF. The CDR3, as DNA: TGTGCCAGCGCCCCTAGCGGGGGGGGATACAATGAGCAGTTCTTC.

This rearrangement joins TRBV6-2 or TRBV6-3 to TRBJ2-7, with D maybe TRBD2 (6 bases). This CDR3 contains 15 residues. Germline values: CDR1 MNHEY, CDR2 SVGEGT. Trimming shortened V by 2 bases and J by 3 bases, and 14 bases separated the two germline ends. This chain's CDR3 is CASSYRYGEDYEQYF. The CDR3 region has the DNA TGTGCCAGCAGTTACAGGTACGGGGAGGACTACGAGCAGTACTTC.

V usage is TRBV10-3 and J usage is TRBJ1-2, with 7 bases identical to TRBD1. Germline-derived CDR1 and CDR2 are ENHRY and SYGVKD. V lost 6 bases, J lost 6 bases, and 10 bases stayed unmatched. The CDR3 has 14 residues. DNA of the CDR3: TGTGCCATCAGCGCGACAGGGATCGGTAATGGCTACACCTTC. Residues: CAISATGIGNGYTF.

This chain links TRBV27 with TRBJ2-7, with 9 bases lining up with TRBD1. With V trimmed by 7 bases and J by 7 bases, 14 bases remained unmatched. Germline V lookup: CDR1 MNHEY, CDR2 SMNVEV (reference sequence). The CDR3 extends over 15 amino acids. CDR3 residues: CASNKNRDRVREQYF. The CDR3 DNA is TGTGCCAGCAATAAAAACCGGGACAGGGTTCGGGAGCAGTACTTC.

CDR3 sequence: CASSHGSSNSPLHF. CDR3 nucleotides: TGTGCCAGCAGCCACGGCAGCAGTAATTCACCCCTCCACTTT. The chain uses TRBV3-1 (or the pseudogene TRBV3-2) and TRBJ1-6; the D is unclear. Trimming pared 3 bases from V and 6 bases from J, leaving 9 bases between. Germline lookup yields CDR1 LGHDT and CDR2 YNNKEL (reference sequence). The CDR3 contains 14 residues.

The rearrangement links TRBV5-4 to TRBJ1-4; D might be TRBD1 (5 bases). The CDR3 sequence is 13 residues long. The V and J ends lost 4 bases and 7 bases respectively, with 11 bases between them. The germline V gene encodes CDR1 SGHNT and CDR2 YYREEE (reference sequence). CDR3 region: CASSPGGREKLFF. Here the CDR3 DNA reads TGTGCCAGCAGCCCTGGGGGACGTGAAAAACTGTTTTTT. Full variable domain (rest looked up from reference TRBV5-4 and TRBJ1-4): ETGVTQSPTHLIKTRGQQVTLRCSSQSGHNTVSWYQQALGQGPQFIFQYYREEENGRGNFPPRFSGLQFPNYSSELNVNALELDDSALYLCASSPGGREKLFFGSGTQLSVL.

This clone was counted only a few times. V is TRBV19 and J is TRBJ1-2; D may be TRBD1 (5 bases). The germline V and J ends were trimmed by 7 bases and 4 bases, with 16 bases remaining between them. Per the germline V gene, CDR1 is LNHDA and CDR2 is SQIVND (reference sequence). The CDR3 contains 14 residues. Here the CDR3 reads CASNPIEGTYGYTF. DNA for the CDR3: TGTGCCAGTAACCCAATAGAAGGGACCTATGGCTACACCTTC.

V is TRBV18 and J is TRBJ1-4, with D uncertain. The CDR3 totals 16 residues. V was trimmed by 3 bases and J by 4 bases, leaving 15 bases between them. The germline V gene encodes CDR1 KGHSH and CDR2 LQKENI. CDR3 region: CASSPTQGRYNEKLFF. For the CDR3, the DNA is TGTGCCAGCTCACCCACCCAAGGCCGGTATAATGAAAAACTGTTTTTT. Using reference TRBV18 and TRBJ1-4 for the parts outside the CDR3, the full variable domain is NAGVMQNPRHLVRRRGQEARLRCSPMKGHSHVYWYRQLPEEGLKFMVYLQKENIIDESGMPKERFSAEFPKEGPSILRIQQVVRGDSAAYFCASSPTQGRYNEKLFFGSGTQLSVL.

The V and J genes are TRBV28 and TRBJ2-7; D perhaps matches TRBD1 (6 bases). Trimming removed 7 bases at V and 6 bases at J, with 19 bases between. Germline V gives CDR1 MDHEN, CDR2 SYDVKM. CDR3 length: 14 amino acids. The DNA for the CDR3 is TGTGCCAGCACCACGGGCCAGGGGTCGAGCGAGCAGTACTTC. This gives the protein CASTTGQGSSEQYF.

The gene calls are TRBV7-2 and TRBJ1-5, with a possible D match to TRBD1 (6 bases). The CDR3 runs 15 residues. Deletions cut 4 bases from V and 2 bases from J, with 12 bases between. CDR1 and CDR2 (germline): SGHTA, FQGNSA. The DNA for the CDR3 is TGTGCCAGCAGCTACGGAGAGGGGGGCAATCAGCCCCAGCATTTT. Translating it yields CASSYGEGGNQPQHF.

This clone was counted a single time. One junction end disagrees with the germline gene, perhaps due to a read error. The CDR3 sequence is CASSVPEYTSPLHF. The DNA of the CDR3 is TGTGCCAGCAGTGTTCCAGAATATACTTCACCCCTCCACTTT. The chain couples TRBV25-1 to TRBJ1-6; D gene unclear. Germline loops: CDR1 MGHDK, CDR2 SYGVNS. The CDR3 runs 14 residues.

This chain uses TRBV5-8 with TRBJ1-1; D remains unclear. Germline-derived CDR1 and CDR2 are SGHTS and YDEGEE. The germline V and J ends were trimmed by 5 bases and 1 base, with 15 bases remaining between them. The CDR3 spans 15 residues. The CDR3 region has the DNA TGTGCCAGCAGTTTAGGGTACAGCAGGAACACTGAAGCTTTCTTT. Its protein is CASSLGYSRNTEAFF.

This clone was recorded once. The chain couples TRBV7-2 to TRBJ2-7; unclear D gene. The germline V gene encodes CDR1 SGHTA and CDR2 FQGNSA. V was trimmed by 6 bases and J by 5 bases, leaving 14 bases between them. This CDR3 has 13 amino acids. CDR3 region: CASSQRFVDEQYF. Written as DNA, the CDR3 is TGTGCCAGCAGTCAGAGGTTCGTGGACGAGCAGTACTTC.

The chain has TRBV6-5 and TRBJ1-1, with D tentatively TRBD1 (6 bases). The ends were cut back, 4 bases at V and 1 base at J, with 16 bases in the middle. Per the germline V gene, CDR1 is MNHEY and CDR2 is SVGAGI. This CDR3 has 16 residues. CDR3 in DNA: TGTGCCAGCAGTTCCGCCGCATCACAGGGGAACACTGAAGCTTTCTTT. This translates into CASSSAASQGNTEAFF.

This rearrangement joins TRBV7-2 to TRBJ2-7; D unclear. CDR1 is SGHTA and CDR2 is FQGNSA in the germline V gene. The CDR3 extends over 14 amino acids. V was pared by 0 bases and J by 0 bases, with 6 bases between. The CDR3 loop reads CASSLAGNSYEQYF. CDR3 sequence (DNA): TGTGCCAGCAGCTTAGCGGGGAACTCCTACGAGCAGTACTTC.

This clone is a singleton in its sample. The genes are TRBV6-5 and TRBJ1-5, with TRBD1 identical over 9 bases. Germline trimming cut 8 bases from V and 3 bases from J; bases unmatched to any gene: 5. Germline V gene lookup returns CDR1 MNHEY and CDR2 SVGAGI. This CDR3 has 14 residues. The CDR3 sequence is CASSGTGINQPQHF. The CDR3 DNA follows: TGTGCCAGCTCGGGGACAGGGATCAATCAGCCCCAGCATTTT.

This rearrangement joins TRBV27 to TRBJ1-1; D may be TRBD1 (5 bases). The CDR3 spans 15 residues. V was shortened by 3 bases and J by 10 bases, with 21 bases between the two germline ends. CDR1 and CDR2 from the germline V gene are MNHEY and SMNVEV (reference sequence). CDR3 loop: CASSFYSTGPGGAFF. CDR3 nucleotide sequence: TGTGCCAGCAGTTTCTATTCTACCGGGCCCGGGGGAGCTTTCTTT.